This T cell receptor beta chain was identified in a study of blood T cells in healthy people across ages (dated by TCRdb to the mid-2010s). Regarding the study in general: In model experiments, template switching captured roughly one uniquely barcoded TCR beta cDNA molecule for every two T cells. Using the same blood draw, the study looked at two additional independent replicas of 1 million unique cDNA reads for two donors, one aged 18 to 30 and the other aged 80 or older. Four age groups were formed from the donors: young (average about 15 years), middle-aged (approximately 40), aged (roughly 56) and long-lived (around 80). To track age-related changes in TCR beta repertoire diversity, the study relied on deep sequencing normalized with unique cDNA molecular identifiers. To avoid experimental bias, donors of different ages were spread randomly across the sequencing lanes. Study-wide conclusions, independent of this receptor: Estimates of total diversity from one million sequenced T cells were regarded as lower bounds and underestimates. Compared with the aged group, the long-lived group had more naive CD4+ T cells, fewer expanded clones and increased TCR diversity, a pattern suggesting age selection. Observed TCR beta diversity per million T cells fell roughly linearly with age, and a significant reduction was already apparent by age roughly 40. Donor CMV infection status was unknown, potentially confounding age-related changes in expanded clonotypes. Since profiling was done on bulk unsorted PBMCs, naive and antigen-experienced compartments could not be conclusively compared. The percentage of naive T cells measured by flow cytometry correlated strongly with observed TCR beta diversity.

The table lists this clonotype with a few counts. The antigen it binds to is not known. No qualities accompany the bases; no much larger clone lies one base away. The library was obtained by 5' RACE. Data came from an Illumina HiSeq 2500. A second PCR of about 7 to 12 cycles was performed with a sample-barcoded 5' primer and a J-beta primer mix. A template-switch 5' adaptor carrying 12 random nucleotides introduced a unique molecular identifier onto each TCR beta cDNA molecule. Each sample yielded at least 2.5 million CDR3-containing paired-end reads. First-strand cDNA was synthesized from all RNA with the Mint cDNA synthesis kit, primed by a TRBC-specific oligonucleotide. After uracil-DNA glycosylase treatment, a first 18-cycle PCR used universal primers M1SS and BC2_uni_R on all cDNA. In the source study's methods: For normalization, 1 million high-quality reads were randomly selected from each sample, with every read carrying a distinct molecular identifier. Instead of being binned into consensus sequences, reads with shared molecular identifiers were discarded. MiTCR, run with a Q25 quality threshold and the strictest error-elimination algorithm, handled CDR3 identification, clonotype clustering and error correction. Lower-bound total TCR beta diversity was estimated with a nonparametric unseen species model using Euler transformation. TCRdb redid the processing of the public reads, applying fastp at Q25 and MiXCR, and retained in-frame beta chains. Rows matching on CDR3 protein sequence are summarized as one entry with the most common DNA and genes. The V and J calls follow TCRdb's processing rather than the paper's. The sample data list about 1.4 million distinct CDR3 sequences, and almost 60% of these were observed just once. The top ten constitute approximately 7% of the sample.

The CDR3 contains 17 residues, cysteine and phenylalanine counted. The kept DNA is CDR3 alone, 51 bases in frame from the first base. From a lookup of the germline V gene, CDR1 and CDR2 are SQVTM and ANQGSEA. V is cut back by 5 bases and J by 0 bases, with 10 bases in the junction unmatched. Donors were 30 to 45 systemically healthy Caucasian individuals from Russia aged roughly 6 to 95 years. Approximately 11 milliliters of peripheral blood were drawn from each donor into EDTA-treated Vacutainer tubes. PBMCs were isolated by Ficoll-Paque density-gradient centrifugation, with at least 6 million obtained per sample. Trizol reagent was used to extract total RNA from the PBMCs, yielding at least 5.5 micrograms per sample. Naive CD45RAhigh/CD27high T cell percentages were measured by flow cytometry on a PBMC aliquot from every donor.

Recombination connected TRBV29-1 to TRBJ2-6; 7 central bases correspond to TRBD1. The TCR comes from a man younger than 35 in good health. Sequenced: blood. Here the CDR3 is given as CSVTTGTYYSGANVLTF. The nucleotide sequence reads TGCAGCGTTACGACAGGGACCTATTACTCTGGGGCCAACGTCCTGACTTTC.